Described below is a single TCR beta chain sequence and its context. Antigen unknown. Within the library, unique molecular identifiers were attached to each individual cDNA molecule. In the authors' methods: Sequenced samples showed a median of approximately 100,000 TCRs each, with counts running from around 25,000 to 690,000. MiXCR was run by TCRdb on the RACE reads, yielding one entry per CDR3 protein. TCRdb, not the original authors, processed these V and J calls. The sample has 130,000 or so distinct CDR3 sequences, roughly 9.5% seen once. Time point described: healthy volunteer bleed at 2 weeks. The study extracted total RNA from unfractionated whole blood. This entry belongs to a study of human T cells and chemical hapten exposure. Overall study: Small pooled library volume differences mainly caused per-sample TCR yield variation. Study results and limitations: Following DPC sensitization, TCRs present above 1 in 1000 frequency showed no change.

The germline V gene encodes CDR1 SGHTA and CDR2 FQGNSA. Trimming shortened V by 5 bases and J by 10 bases, and 12 bases separated the two germline ends. The CDR3 length is 12 residues. This TCR derives from a male donor in good health. Some clones in this sample may be carry-over from other donors' samples. The genes are TRBV7-2 and TRBJ2-1; D is possibly TRBD1 or TRBD2 (6 bases each). Specimen: whole blood. Here the CDR3 reads CASSRWGAEQFF. The CDR3 DNA follows: TGTGCCAGCAGCCGATGGGGGGCAGAGCAGTTCTTC.